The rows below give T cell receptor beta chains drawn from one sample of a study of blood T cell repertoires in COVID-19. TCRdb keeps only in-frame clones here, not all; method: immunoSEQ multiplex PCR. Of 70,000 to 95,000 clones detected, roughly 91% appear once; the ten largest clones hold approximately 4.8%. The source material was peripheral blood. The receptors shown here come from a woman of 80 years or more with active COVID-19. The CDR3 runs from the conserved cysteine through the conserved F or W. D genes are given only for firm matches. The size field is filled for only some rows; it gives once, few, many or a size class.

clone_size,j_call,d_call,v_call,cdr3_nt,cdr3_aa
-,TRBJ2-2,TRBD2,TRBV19,TGTGCCAGTAGTATTCCCGGGACTATATCCGGGGAGCTGTTTTTT,CASSIPGTISGELFF
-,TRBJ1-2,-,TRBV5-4,TGTGCCAGCAGCTCACCCACAGTAAACTATGGCTACACCTTC,CASSSPTVNYGYTF
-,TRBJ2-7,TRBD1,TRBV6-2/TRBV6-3,TGTGCCAGCAGTCGACAGGGGGCTAGCGACGAGCAGTACTTC,CASSRQGASDEQYF
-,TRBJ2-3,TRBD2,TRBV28,TGTGGGCCAGCGGGAGGGCCGGCGACAGATACGCAGTATTTT,CGPAGGPATDTQYF
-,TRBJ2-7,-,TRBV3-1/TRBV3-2,TGTGCCAGCAGCCTTCTAACGGGCTACGAGCAGTACTTC,CASSLLTGYEQYF
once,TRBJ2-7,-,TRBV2,TGTGCCAGCACCGGAGACGGGGACGAGCAGTACTTC,CASTGDGDEQYF
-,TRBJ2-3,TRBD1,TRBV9,TGTGCCAGCAGCGTAGCCGCTGGTTTTGGACAGGGTCCCCTCTCGCAGTATTTT,CASSVAAGFGQGPLSQYF
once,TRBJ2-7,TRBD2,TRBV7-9,TGTGCCAGCAGCCCGTTAGCGGGAGAGTCCTACGAGCAGTACTTC,CASSPLAGESYEQYF
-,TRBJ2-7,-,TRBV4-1,TGCGCCAGCAGCCACCCTCGGGGCGAGCAGTACTTC,CASSHPRGEQYF
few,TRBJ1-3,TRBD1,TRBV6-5,TGTGCCAGCAGCTCGAACAGGGGGCCTGGAAACACCATATATTTT,CASSSNRGPGNTIYF
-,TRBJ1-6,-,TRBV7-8,TGTGCCAGCAGCTTGGACTACTCAGGCCCTATCTATAATTCACCCCTCCACTTT,CASSLDYSGPIYNSPLHF
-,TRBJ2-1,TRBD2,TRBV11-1,TGTGCCAGCAGACGGACTAGCGGGAGGATCTATGAGCAGTTCTTC,CASRRTSGRIYEQFF
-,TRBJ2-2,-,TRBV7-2,TGTGCCAGCAGCTTCGTGGCTGGGAACACCGGGGAGCTGTTTTTT,CASSFVAGNTGELFF
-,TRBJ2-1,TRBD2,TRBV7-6,TGTGCCAGCAGCTACTTAGCGGGGGCCCCCAATGAGCAGTTCTTC,CASSYLAGAPNEQFF
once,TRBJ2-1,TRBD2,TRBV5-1,TGCGCCAGCAGCCCACTAGCGGGAGGTCGTCACAATGAGCAGTTCTTC,CASSPLAGGRHNEQFF
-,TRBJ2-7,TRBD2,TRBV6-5,TGTGCCAGCAGTCTTACTAGCGGGAGTTCCTACGAGCAGTACTTC,CASSLTSGSSYEQYF
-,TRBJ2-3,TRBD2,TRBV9,TGTGCCAGCAGCGTAAACCCTAGCGGGGCAGGTGATACGCAGTATTTT,CASSVNPSGAGDTQYF
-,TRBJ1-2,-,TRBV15,TGTGCCACCAGCAGACAGGGATGGGGCTACACCTTC,CATSRQGWGYTF
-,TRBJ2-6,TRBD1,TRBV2,TGTGCCAGCAGGGACGGGACAGGGGCGATTGGGGCCAACGTCCTGACTTTC,CASRDGTGAIGANVLTF
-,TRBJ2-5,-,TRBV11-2,TGTGCCAGCAGCCCCCCTCCCAGGACAGAAGAGACCCAGTACTTC,CASSPPPRTEETQYF
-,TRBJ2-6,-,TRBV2,TGTGCCAGCAGCACTACTGGACAGTTTTTCTCTGGGGCCAACGTCCTGACTTTC,CASSTTGQFFSGANVLTF
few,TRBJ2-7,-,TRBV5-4,TGTGCCAGCAGCTTCGTCTCCTACGAGCAGTACTTC,CASSFVSYEQYF
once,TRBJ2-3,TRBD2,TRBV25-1,TGTGCCAGCAGTGAATTGGGTGAGACTAGCGGCCTCACAGATACGCAGTATTTT,CASSELGETSGLTDTQYF